The rows below give T cell receptor beta chains drawn from one sample of a study of blood T cells in healthy people across ages. TCRdb independently ran MiXCR on the 5' RACE reads; one entry per CDR3 protein. This sample has around 790,000 distinct CDR3 sequences, with about 42% found just once. The specimen was blood. These receptors came from a man in his fifties or sixties in good health. Each CDR3 is given with its conserved first and last residue. D genes are given only for firm matches. Clone size appears in some rows only: once, few, many, or a class for an expanded clone.

J | size | D | V | CDR3 | DNA
TRBJ2-1 | many | TRBD2 | TRBV7-2 | CASSSRSGGLYNEQFF | TGTGCCAGCAGCTCTAGAAGCGGGGGGCTGTACAATGAGCAGTTCTTC
TRBJ2-6 | - | - | TRBV7-2 | CASRVQNSGANVLTF | TGTGCCAGCAGAGTACAGAACTCTGGGGCCAACGTCCTGACTTTC
TRBJ1-2 | few | - | TRBV12-3/TRBV12-4 | CASNPTGSNGYTF | TGTGCCAGCAACCCTACAGGGTCCAACGGCTACACCTTC
TRBJ2-7 | few | - | TRBV5-1 | CASSFLGSQGIDYEQYF | TGCGCCAGCAGCTTCTTAGGTAGTCAGGGGATAGACTACGAGCAGTACTTC
TRBJ2-5 | - | TRBD2 | TRBV20-1 | CSAPLTRVAGGRETQYF | TGCAGTGCTCCACTCACGAGAGTAGCGGGGGGCCGGGAGACCCAGTACTTC
TRBJ2-1 | - | TRBD1 | TRBV30 | CAWRFGQAYNEQFF | TGTGCCTGGAGATTCGGACAGGCTTACAATGAGCAGTTCTTC
TRBJ2-1 | many | - | TRBV2 | CASSIYNNEQFF | TGTGCCAGCAGCATTTATAACAATGAGCAGTTCTTC
TRBJ2-6 | - | TRBD2 | TRBV7-3 | CASSPRTSGSSGANVLTF | TGTGCCAGCAGCCCACGGACTAGCGGTAGCTCTGGGGCCAACGTCCTGACTTTC
TRBJ2-1 | - | - | TRBV29-1 | CSVEVGGSNEQFF | TGCAGCGTTGAAGTCGGGGGTAGCAATGAGCAGTTCTTC
TRBJ1-1 | - | - | TRBV20-1 | CSLELSEAFF | TGCAGTTTAGAGCTCAGTGAAGCTTTCTTT
TRBJ2-7 | - | - | TRBV11-2 | CASSVGVLTYEQYF | TGTGCCAGCAGCGTAGGTGTATTAACCTACGAGCAGTACTTC
TRBJ2-7 | - | - | TRBV7-2 | CASSLWGGSSSYEQYF | TGTGCCAGCAGCTTATGGGGGGGCAGTAGCTCCTACGAGCAGTACTTC
TRBJ2-7 | few | TRBD2 | TRBV27 | CASQGGAGSEQYF | TGTGCCAGCCAGGGAGGGGCGGGCTCCGAGCAGTACTTC
TRBJ1-2 | - | - | TRBV27 | CTSSLLGSSGYTF | TGTACCAGCAGTTTATTAGGGTCGTCTGGCTACACCTTC
TRBJ1-2 | - | TRBD1 | TRBV29-1 | CSVANPGQGADGYTF | TGCAGCGTTGCCAATCCGGGACAGGGGGCGGATGGCTACACCTTC
TRBJ1-1 | - | - | TRBV20-1 | CSARVLRGYTEAFF | TGCAGTGCTAGAGTACTGAGGGGGTACACTGAAGCTTTCTTT
TRBJ2-1 | - | - | TRBV11-3 | CASSLQTPRFDNEQFF | TGTGCCAGCAGCCTTCAAACTCCCCGCTTTGACAATGAGCAGTTCTTC
TRBJ1-1 | - | TRBD1 | TRBV3-1 | CASSQHRQGVGTFF | TGTGCCAGCAGCCAGCATCGACAGGGGGTTGGAACTTTCTTT